The 10 T cell receptor beta chains listed next were all sequenced from one sample in a study of T cell repertoires in cytomegalovirus infection. TCRdb fed the reads into MiXCR, producing one record per CDR3 protein. The table lists approximately 500,000 distinct CDR3 sequences, approximately 15% of them singletons. The sequenced sample consisted of CD8+ T cells from PBMCs. These receptors all come from a human donor in good health (CMV status not recorded). Some clones in this sample may be carry-over from other donors' samples.

The chain carries TRBV27 and TRBJ2-1; D unresolved. Per the germline V gene, CDR1 is MNHEY and CDR2 is SMNVEV (reference sequence). V gave up 6 bases and J gave up 0 bases, with 9 bases separating them. This CDR3 is 14 amino acids long. The DNA of the CDR3 is TGTGCCAGCAGATTCGAGTCCTCCTACAATGAGCAGTTCTTC. Protein sequence: CASRFESSYNEQFF.

This clonotype has ten or more counts. The gene calls are TRBV7-8 and TRBJ1-5; 10 nucleotides align to TRBD1. There are 15 residues in the CDR3. V lost 5 bases to trimming and J lost 4 bases; unmatched junction nucleotides: 5. Germline CDR1 SGHVS, CDR2 FQNEAQ. CDR3 in DNA: TGTGCCAGCAGCCCTGGGACAGGGGTTAATCAGCCCCAGCATTTT. It yields the protein CASSPGTGVNQPQHF.

This clonotype was observed many times. The rearrangement uses TRBV11-2 and TRBJ1-5; no reliable D call. Trimming left V 3 bases short and J 6 bases short, with 9 bases between. Germline-derived CDR1 and CDR2 are SGHAT and FQNNGV. CDR3 size: 13 residues. CDR3 nucleotides: TGTGCCAGCAGCTTGAGAGGTTTTCAGCCCCAGCATTTT. Its protein product is CASSLRGFQPQHF.

This clonotype showed up just a few times. The chain employs TRBV6-5 and TRBJ1-5; D is uncertain. The CDR3 extends over 12 amino acids. V was cut by 10 bases and J by 1 base, with 8 bases left in between. From germline, CDR1 is MNHEY and CDR2 SVGAGI. CDR3 protein: CATRQSNQPQHF. The CDR3 DNA follows: TGTGCCACAAGGCAGAGCAATCAGCCCCAGCATTTT.

This clonotype appeared many times. This rearrangement joins TRBV27 to TRBJ1-2; unclear D gene. CDR3 length: 15 amino acids. V dropped 6 bases and J dropped 6 bases, with 20 bases sitting between them. Germline lookup yields CDR1 MNHEY and CDR2 SMNVEV (reference sequence). The DNA of the CDR3 is TGTGCCAGCAGGGACCCTACGATCCTAAGGGATGGCTACACCTTC. This sequence encodes CASRDPTILRDGYTF.

The chain employs TRBV6-5 and TRBJ1-2, with D maybe TRBD1 (6 bases). The CDR3 length is 16 residues. The V end lost 0 bases, the J end lost 8 bases, and 19 bases lay between the germline ends. The V gene's germline CDR1 is MNHEY and CDR2 SVGAGI. The CDR3 DNA follows: TGTGCCAGCAGTTACTCAGGGCCTCTCGGGGGGGGCGGCTACACCTTC. This codes for CASSYSGPLGGGGYTF.

The table lists this clonotype with many counts. The rearrangement joins TRBV4-2 to TRBJ1-4; 7 positions match TRBD1. The trim removed 4 bases at V and 5 bases at J, leaving 4 bases unmatched. The CDR3 contains 14 residues. Per germline, CDR1 LGHNA and CDR2 YNFKEQ. CDR3 in amino acids: CASSLTGENEKLFF. The CDR3 nucleotides read TGTGCCAGCAGCCTAACAGGGGAAAATGAAAAACTGTTTTTT.

This clonotype occurred many times. The chain uses TRBV7-4 and TRBJ1-4; 7 positions agree with TRBD1. V was pared by 5 bases and J by 8 bases, with 8 bases of the junction left unmatched. The CDR3 is made up of 14 amino acids. Germline V gene lookup returns CDR1 SGHVT and CDR2 SQSDAQ. This CDR3 reads CASSTTGSEEKLFF. For the CDR3, the DNA is TGTGCCAGCAGCACGACAGGGAGTGAGGAAAAACTGTTTTTT.

This clonotype occurred many times. The CDR3 DNA sequence: TGTGCCAGCAGCTTCCCCGGGACAACCTACGAGCAGTACTTC. Amino acid sequence: CASSFPGTTYEQYF. The rearrangement joins TRBV7-2 to TRBJ2-7; tentatively, D is TRBD1 (6 bases). The CDR3 is 14 residues long. In germline, CDR1 is SGHTA, CDR2 FQGNSA. Trimming shortened V by 3 bases and J by 2 bases, and 11 bases separated the two germline ends.

This clonotype was observed many times. Written as DNA, the CDR3 is TGTGCCAGCCCAGAGAGCTCGGCGGGAGATACGCAGTATTTT. Its translation is CASPESSAGDTQYF. The V and J genes are TRBV6-1 and TRBJ2-3; weak D call: TRBD2 (5 bases). The CDR3 runs to 14 residues. V lost 8 bases to trimming and J lost 5 bases, with 17 bases between them. Germline-derived CDR1 and CDR2 are MNHNS and SASEGT.